This entry describes one T cell receptor (beta chain). This clonotype was counted a single time. Its antigen has not been determined. No much larger clone exists at a distance of one base, and base qualities are not known. Libraries were made using 5' RACE. Sequencing instrument: Illumina HiSeq 2500. The second PCR ran for roughly 7 to 11 cycles and used a J-beta primer mix along with a sample-barcoded 5' primer. A template-switch 5' adaptor carrying 12 random nucleotides introduced a unique molecular identifier onto each TCR beta cDNA molecule. At least 2.5 million CDR3-containing paired-end reads were obtained from each sample. First-strand cDNA synthesis was performed from all RNA using the Mint cDNA synthesis kit, with priming by a TRBC-specific oligonucleotide. After uracil-DNA glycosylase treatment, a first 18-cycle PCR used universal primers M1SS and BC2_uni_R on all cDNA. The source study handled its data this way. For normalization, 1 million high-quality reads were randomly selected from each sample, with every read carrying a distinct molecular identifier. Instead of being binned into consensus sequences, reads that shared molecular identifiers were thrown out. MiTCR, run with a Q25 quality threshold and the strictest error-elimination algorithm, handled CDR3 identification, clonotype clustering and error correction. A nonparametric unseen species model with Euler transformation was used to estimate a lower bound on total TCR beta diversity. TCRdb cleaned the public reads at Q25 with fastp, built clones with MiXCR and kept in-frame beta chains. CDR3 protein sequences are deduplicated, and each keeps its most common genes and DNA. The V and J calls here are based on TCRdb, not the publication. The sample table lists roughly 1,800,000 distinct CDR3 sequences, 49% of them with a count of one. Jointly, the top ten make up over 2% of the sample.

The data were obtained in a study of blood T cells in healthy people across ages (dated by TCRdb to about 2015). In the study overall: Template switching captured roughly one uniquely barcoded TCR beta cDNA molecule per two T cells in model experiments. Donors were grouped into four age groups: young (average approximately 15 years), middle-aged (roughly 40), aged (about 59) and long-lived (about 89). The study measured age-related changes in TCR beta repertoire diversity using deep sequencing normalized with unique cDNA molecular identifiers. Two additional independent replicas of 1 million unique cDNA reads from the same blood draw were analyzed for two donors (one aged 18 to 30 and one aged 80 or older). Donors of different ages were randomly distributed across sequencing lanes to avoid experimental bias.

V drops 6 bases and J drops 4 bases, leaving 11 bases in between. CDR1 and CDR2 (SNHLY, FYNNEI) derive from the germline V gene. The CDR3 runs 13 amino acids, cysteine and phenylalanine included. This entry keeps only the CDR3 DNA: 39 bases, framed from base 1. The paper's findings and limits, for the study overall: Observed TCR beta diversity correlated strongly with the percentage of naive T cells measured by flow cytometry. Because the CMV infection status of the donors was unknown, age-related changes in expanded clonotypes may potentially have been confounded. Observed TCR beta diversity per million T cells fell roughly linearly with age, and a significant reduction was already apparent by age roughly 40. Compared with the aged group, the long-lived group had more naive CD4+ T cells, fewer expanded clones and increased TCR diversity, suggesting age selection. Estimates of total diversity based on one million sequenced T cells were considered lower bounds and underestimates. Because profiling used bulk unsorted PBMCs, naive and antigen-experienced compartments could not be compared conclusively.

The roughly 39 donors, aged about 6 to 90 years, were systemically healthy Caucasian individuals from Russia. Approximately 11 milliliters of peripheral blood were drawn from each donor into EDTA-treated Vacutainer tubes. Ficoll-Paque density-gradient centrifugation was used to isolate PBMCs, with at least 6.5 million per sample. Trizol reagent was used to extract total RNA from PBMCs, with at least 6 micrograms per sample. For every donor, flow cytometry on a PBMC aliquot measured the percentage of naive CD45RAhigh/CD27high T cells. The chain is made from TRBV2 and TRBJ2-3, with TRBD1 perhaps the D gene, on 5 matching bases. The material sequenced was blood. This TCR was sampled from a middle-aged woman in good health. The DNA reads TGTGCCAGCAGGCCACCAGGGCCAGATACGCAGTATTTT. It is translated as CASRPPGPDTQYF. Here the CDR3 is joined to the reference TRBV2 and TRBJ2-3 genes, and the full variable domain is: EPEVTQTPSHQVTQMGQEVILRCVPISNHLYFYWYRQILGQKVEFLVSFYNNEISEKSEIFDDQFSVERPDGSNFTLKIRSTKLEDSAMYFCASRPPGPDTQYFGPGTRLTVL.